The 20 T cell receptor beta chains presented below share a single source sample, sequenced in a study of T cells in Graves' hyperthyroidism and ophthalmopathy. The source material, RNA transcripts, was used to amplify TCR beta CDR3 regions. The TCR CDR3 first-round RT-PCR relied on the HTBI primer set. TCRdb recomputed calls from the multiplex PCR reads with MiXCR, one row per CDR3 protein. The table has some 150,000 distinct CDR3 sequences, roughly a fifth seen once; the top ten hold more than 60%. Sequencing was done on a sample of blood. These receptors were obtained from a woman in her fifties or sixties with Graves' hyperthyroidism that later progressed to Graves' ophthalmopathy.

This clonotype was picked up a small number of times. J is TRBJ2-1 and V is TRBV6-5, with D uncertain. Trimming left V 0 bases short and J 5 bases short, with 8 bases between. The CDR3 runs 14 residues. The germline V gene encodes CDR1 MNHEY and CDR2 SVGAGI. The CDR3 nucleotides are TGTGCCAGCAGTTACTCGTGGGCTGACAATGAGCAGTTCTTC. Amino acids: CASSYSWADNEQFF.

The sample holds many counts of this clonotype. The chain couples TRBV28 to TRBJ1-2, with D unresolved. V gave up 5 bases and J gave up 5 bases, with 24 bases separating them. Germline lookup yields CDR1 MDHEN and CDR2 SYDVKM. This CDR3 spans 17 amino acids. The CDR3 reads CASSPDSDHLSFYGYTF. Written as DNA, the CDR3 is TGTGCCAGCAGTCCTGATTCTGACCATCTTAGCTTTTATGGCTACACCTTC.

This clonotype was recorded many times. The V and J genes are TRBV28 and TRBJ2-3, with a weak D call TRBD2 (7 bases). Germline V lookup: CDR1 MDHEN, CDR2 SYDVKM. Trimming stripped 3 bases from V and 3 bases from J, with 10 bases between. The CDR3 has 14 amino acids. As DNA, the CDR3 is TGTGCCAGCAGTTTTGAGGGGGGGACAGATACGCAGTATTTT. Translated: CASSFEGGTDTQYF.

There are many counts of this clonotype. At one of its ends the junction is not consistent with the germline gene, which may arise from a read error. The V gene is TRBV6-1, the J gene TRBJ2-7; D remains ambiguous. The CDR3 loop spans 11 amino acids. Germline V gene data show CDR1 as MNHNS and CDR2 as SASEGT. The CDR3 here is CASGDLYEQYF. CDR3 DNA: TGTGCCAGCGGTGATCTCTACGAGCAGTACTTC.

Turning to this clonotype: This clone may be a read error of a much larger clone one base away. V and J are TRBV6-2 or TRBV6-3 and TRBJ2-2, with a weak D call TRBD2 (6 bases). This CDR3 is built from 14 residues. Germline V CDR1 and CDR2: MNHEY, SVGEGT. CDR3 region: CASRRLENTGGLFF. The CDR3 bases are TGTGCCAGCAGGAGACTAGAAAACACCGGGGGGCTGTTTTTT.

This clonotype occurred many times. The DNA for the CDR3 is TGCAGTGCTAGAGATGACCCCGCTGGTGAGCAGTTCTTC. Translating it yields CSARDDPAGEQFF. V is TRBV20-1 and J is TRBJ2-1; D is unclear. The V gene lost 0 bases and the J gene lost 9 bases, with 12 bases spanning the gap. The CDR3 is 13 amino acids. CDR1 and CDR2 (germline): DFQATT, SNEGSKA (reference sequence).

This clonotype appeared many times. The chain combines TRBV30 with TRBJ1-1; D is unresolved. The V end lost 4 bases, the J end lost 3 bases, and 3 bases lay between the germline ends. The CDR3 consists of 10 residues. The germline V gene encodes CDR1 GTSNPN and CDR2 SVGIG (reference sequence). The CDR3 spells CAWIHTEAFF. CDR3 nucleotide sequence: TGTGCCTGGATCCACACTGAAGCTTTCTTT. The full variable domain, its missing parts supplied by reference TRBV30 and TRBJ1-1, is SQTIHQWPATLVQPVGSPLSLECTVEGTSNPNLYWYRQAAGRGLQLLFYSVGIGQISSEVPQNLSASRPQDRQFILSSKKLLLSDSGFYLCAWIHTEAFFGQGTRLTVV.

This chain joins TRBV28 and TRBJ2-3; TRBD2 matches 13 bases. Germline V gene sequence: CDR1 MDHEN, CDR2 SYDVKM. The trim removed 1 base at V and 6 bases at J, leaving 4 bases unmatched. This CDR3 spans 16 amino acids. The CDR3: CASSLYGLAGVDTQYF. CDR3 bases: TGTGCCAGCAGTTTATATGGACTAGCGGGAGTGGATACGCAGTATTTT.

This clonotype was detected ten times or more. In DNA form, the CDR3 reads TGTGCCAGCAGCTTAGTCTTACGAAATGGCAATCAGCCCCAGCATTTT. Amino acid sequence: CASSLVLRNGNQPQHF. The V gene is TRBV7-2, the J gene TRBJ1-5; D is ambiguous. The CDR3 is 16 residues long. V gave up 1 base and J gave up 2 bases, with 12 bases separating them. Germline lookup yields CDR1 SGHTA and CDR2 FQGNSA.

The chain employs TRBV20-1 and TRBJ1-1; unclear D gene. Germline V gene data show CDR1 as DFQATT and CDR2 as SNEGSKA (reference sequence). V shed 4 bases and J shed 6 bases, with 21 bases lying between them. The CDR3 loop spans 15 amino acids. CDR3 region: CSATGLSKRSAEAFF. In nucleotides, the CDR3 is TGCAGTGCTACCGGACTCAGTAAGAGGAGTGCTGAAGCTTTCTTT.

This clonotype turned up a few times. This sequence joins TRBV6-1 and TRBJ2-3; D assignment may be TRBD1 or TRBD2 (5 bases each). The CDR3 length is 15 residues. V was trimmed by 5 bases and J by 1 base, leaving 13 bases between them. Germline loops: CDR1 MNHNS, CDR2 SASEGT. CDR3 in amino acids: CASSTWDAGTDTQYF. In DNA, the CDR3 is TGTGCCAGCAGTACGTGGGACGCCGGCACAGATACGCAGTATTTT.

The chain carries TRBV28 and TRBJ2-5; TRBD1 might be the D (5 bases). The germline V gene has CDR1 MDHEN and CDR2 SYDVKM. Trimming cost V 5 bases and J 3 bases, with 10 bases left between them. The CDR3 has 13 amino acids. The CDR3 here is CASSRTKKETQYF. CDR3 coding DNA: TGTGCCAGCAGTCGGACAAAAAAAGAGACCCAGTACTTC. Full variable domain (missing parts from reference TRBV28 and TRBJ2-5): DVKVTQSSRYLVKRTGEKVFLECVQDMDHENMFWYRQDPGLGLRLIYFSYDVKMKEKGDIPEGYSVSREKKERFSLILESASTNQTSMYLCASSRTKKETQYFGPGTRLLVL.

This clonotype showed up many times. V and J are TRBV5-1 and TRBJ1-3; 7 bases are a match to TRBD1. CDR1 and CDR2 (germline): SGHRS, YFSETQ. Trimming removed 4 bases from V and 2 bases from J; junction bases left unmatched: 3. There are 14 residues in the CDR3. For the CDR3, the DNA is TGCGCCAGCAGCAAAGGGACAGCTGGAAACACCATATATTTT. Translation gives CASSKGTAGNTIYF.

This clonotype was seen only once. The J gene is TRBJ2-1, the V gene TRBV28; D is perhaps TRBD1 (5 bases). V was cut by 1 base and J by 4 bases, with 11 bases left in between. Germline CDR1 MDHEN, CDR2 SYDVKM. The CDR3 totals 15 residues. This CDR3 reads CASSLSGKIYNEQFF. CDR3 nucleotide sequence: TGTGCCAGCAGTTTATCAGGGAAGATATACAATGAGCAGTTCTTC.

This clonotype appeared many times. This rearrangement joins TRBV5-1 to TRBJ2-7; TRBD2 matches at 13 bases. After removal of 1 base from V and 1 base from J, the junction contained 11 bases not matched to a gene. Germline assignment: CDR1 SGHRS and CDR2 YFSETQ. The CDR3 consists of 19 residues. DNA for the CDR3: TGCGCCAGCAGCTTGAACGTAGTGGGACTAGCGGGGATTTCCTACGAGCAGTACTTC. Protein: CASSLNVVGLAGISYEQYF.

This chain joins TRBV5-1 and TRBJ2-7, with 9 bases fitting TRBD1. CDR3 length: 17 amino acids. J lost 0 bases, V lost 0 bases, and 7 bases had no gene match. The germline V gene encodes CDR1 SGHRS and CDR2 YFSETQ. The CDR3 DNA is TGCGCCAGCAGCTTGGCCTCGATGACAGGGGGCTCCTACGAGCAGTACTTC. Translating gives CASSLASMTGGSYEQYF.

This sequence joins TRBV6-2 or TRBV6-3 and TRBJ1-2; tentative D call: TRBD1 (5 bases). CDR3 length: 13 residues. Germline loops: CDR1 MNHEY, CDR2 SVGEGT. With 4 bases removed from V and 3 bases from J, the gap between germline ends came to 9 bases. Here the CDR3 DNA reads TGTGCCAGCAGTTCGACAGACTACTATGGCTACACCTTC. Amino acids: CASSSTDYYGYTF.

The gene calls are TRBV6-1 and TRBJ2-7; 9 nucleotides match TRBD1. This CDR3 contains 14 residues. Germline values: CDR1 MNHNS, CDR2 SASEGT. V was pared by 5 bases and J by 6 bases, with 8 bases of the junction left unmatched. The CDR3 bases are TGTGCCAGCAGTAGGGGACAGGGCGCCCCCGAGCAGTACTTC. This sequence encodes CASSRGQGAPEQYF.

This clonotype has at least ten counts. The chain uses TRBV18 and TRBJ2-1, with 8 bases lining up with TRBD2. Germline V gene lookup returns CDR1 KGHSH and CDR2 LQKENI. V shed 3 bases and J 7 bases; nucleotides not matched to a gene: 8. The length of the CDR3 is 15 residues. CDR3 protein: CASSPSSGSGNEQFF. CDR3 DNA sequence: TGTGCCAGCTCACCTTCCAGCGGGAGCGGGAATGAGCAGTTCTTC.

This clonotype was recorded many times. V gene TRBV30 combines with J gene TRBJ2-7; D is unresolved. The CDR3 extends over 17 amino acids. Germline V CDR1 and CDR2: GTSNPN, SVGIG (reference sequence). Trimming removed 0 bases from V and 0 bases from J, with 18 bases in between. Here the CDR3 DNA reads TGTGCCTGGAGTGTAGGAACTTGGAAACTTAGCTCCTACGAGCAGTACTTC. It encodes CAWSVGTWKLSSYEQYF.